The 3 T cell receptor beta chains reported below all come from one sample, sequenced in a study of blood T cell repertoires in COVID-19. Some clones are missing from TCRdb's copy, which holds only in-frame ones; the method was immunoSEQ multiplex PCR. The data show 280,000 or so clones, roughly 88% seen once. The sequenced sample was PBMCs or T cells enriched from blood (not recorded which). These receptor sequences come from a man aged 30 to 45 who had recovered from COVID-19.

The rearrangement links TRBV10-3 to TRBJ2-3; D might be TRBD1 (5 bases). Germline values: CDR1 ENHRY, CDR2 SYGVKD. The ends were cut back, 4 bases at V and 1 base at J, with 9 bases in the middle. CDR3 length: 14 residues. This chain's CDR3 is CAISGRERTDTQYF. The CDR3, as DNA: TGTGCCATCAGTGGCAGGGAACGCACAGATACGCAGTATTTT.

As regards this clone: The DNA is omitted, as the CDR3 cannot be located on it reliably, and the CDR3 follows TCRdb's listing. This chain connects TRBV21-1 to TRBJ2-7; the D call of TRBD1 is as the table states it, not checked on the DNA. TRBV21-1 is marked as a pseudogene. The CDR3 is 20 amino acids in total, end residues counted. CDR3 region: CASSKGVWGQGSSGSYEQYF.

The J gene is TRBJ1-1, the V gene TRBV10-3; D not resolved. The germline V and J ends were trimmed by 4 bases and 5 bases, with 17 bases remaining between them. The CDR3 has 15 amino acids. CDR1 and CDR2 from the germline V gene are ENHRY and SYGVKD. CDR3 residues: CAISAMKEEGTEAFF. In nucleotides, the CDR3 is TGTGCCATCAGTGCGATGAAGGAGGAGGGTACTGAAGCTTTCTTT.